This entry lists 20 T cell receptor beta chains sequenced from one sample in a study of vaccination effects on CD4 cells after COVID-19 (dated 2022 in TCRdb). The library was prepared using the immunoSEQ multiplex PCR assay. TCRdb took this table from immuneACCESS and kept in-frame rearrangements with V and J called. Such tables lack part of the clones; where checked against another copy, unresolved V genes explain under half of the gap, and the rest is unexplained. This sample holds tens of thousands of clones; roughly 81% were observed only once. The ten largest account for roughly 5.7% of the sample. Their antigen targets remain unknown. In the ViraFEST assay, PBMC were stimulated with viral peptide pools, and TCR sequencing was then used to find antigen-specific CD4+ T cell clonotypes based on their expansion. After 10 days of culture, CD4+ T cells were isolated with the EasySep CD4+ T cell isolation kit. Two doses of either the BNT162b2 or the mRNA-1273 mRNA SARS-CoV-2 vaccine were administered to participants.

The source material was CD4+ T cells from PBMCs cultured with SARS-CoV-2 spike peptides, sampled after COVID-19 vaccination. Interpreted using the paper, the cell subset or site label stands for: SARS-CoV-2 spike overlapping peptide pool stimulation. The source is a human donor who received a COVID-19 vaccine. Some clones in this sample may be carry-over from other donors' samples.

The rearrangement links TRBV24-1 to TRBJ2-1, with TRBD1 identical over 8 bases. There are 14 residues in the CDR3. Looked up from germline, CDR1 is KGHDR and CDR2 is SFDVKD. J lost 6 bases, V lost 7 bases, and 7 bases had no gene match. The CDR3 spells CATRGTGSPNEQFF. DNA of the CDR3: TGTGCCACCAGGGGGACAGGATCACCCAATGAGCAGTTCTTC.

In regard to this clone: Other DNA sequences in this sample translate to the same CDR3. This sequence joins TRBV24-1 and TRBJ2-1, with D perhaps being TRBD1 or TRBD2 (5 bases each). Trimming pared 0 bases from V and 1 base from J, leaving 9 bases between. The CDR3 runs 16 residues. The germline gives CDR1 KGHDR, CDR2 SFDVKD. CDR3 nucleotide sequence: TGTGCCACCAGTGATTTGCGTGGGGGTTCCTACAATGAGCAGTTCTTC. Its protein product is CATSDLRGGSYNEQFF.

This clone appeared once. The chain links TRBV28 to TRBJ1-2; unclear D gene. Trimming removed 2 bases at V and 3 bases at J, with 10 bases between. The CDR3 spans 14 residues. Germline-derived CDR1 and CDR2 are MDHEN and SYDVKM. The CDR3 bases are TGTGCCAGCAGTTTAAGAGGGTGGGACTATGGCTACACCTTC. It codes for CASSLRGWDYGYTF.

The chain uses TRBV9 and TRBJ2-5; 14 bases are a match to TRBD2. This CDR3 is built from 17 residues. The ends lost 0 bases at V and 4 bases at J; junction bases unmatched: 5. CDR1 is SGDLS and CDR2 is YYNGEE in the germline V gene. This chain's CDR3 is CASSVDRTSGRRETQYF. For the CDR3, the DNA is TGTGCCAGCAGCGTAGACCGGACTAGCGGGAGGAGAGAGACCCAGTACTTC.

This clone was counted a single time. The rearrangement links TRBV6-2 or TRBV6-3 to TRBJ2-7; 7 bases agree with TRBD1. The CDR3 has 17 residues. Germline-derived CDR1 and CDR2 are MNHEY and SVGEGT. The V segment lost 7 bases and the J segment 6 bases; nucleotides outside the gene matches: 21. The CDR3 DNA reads TGTGCCAGCACCCCCTCCCGTGCAGGGGGTAGGGGGTCCGAGCAGTACGTC. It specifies CASTPSRAGGRGSEQYV.

CDR3 coding DNA: TGTGCCACCAGCATGGGAGAGGGAAACACCATATATTTT. Translating it yields CATSMGEGNTIYF. J is TRBJ1-3 and V is TRBV15; D remains unclear. CDR3 length: 13 residues. V dropped 4 bases and J dropped 4 bases, with 8 bases sitting between them. The germline V gene has CDR1 LNHNV and CDR2 YYDKDF (reference sequence).

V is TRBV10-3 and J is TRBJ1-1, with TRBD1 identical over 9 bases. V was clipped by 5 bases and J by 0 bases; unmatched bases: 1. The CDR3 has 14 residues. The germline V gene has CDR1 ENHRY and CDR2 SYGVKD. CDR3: CAISRQGVNTEAFF. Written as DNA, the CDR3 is TGTGCCATCAGTCGACAGGGGGTGAACACTGAAGCTTTCTTT.

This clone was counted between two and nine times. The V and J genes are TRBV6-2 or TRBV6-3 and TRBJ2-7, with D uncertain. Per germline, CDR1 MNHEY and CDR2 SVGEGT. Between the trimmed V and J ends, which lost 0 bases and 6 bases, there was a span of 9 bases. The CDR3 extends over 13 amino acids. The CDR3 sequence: CASSYSALPEQYV. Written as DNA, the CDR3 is TGTGCCAGCAGTTACTCCGCGCTACCCGAGCAGTACGTC.

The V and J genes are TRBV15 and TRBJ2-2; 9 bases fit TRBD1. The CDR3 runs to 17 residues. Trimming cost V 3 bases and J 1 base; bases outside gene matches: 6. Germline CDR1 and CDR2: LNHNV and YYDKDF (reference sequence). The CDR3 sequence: CATSRIPGQGNTGELFF. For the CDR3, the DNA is TGTGCCACCAGCAGGATACCGGGACAGGGGAACACCGGGGAGCTGTTTTTT.

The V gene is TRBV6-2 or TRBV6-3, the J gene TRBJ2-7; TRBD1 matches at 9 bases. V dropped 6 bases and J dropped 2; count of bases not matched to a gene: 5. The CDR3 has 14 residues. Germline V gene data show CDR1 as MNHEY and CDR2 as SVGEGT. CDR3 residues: CASRPGTGTYEQYV. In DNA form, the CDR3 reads TGTGCCAGCAGACCTGGGACAGGGACCTACGAGCAGTACGTC.

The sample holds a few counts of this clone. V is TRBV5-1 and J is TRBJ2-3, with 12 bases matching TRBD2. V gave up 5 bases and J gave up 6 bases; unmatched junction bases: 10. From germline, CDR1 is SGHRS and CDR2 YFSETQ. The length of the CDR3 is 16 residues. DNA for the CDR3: TGCGCCAGCAGTTTTACTAGCGGGGGGACCGCGGATACGCAGTATTTT. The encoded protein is CASSFTSGGTADTQYF.

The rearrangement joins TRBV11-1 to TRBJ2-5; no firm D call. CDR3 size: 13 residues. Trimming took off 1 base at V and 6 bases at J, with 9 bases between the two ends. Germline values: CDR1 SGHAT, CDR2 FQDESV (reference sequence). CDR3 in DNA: TGTGCCAGCAGCTTAGGTTCCCTGAAGACCCAGTACTTC. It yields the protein CASSLGSLKTQYF.

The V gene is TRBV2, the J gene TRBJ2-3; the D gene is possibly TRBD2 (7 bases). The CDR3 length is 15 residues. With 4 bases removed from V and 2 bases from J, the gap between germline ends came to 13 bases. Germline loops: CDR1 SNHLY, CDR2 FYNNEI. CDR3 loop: CASSGEGGPTDTQYF. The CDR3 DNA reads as TGTGCCAGCAGTGGTGAGGGGGGGCCCACAGATACGCAGTATTTT. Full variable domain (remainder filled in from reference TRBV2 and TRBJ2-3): EPEVTQTPSHQVTQMGQEVILRCVPISNHLYFYWYRQILGQKVEFLVSFYNNEISEKSEIFDDQFSVERPDGSNFTLKIRSTKLEDSAMYFCASSGEGGPTDTQYFGPGTRLTVL.

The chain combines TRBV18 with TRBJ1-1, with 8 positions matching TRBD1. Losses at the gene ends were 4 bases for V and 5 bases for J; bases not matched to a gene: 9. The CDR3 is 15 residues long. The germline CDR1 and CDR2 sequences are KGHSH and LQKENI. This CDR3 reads CASSQGQGEWTEAFF. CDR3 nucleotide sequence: TGTGCCAGCTCACAAGGACAGGGAGAGTGGACTGAAGCTTTCTTT.

CDR3 loop: CASSYSPGSQPQHF. CDR3 nucleotides: TGTGCCAGCAGTTACTCGCCCGGGTCCCAGCCCCAGCATTTT. The chain recombines TRBV6-2 or TRBV6-3 with TRBJ1-5; D is undetermined. The length of the CDR3 is 14 residues. V shed 0 bases and J shed 7 bases, with 10 bases lying between them. Germline lookup yields CDR1 MNHEY and CDR2 SVGEGT.

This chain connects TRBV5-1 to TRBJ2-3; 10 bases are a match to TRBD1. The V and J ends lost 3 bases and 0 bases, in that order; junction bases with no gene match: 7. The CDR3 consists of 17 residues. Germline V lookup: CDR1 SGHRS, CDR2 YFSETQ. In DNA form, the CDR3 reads TGCGCCAGCAGCTACACCGGGACAGGGGCCAGCACAGATACGCAGTATTTT. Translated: CASSYTGTGASTDTQYF.

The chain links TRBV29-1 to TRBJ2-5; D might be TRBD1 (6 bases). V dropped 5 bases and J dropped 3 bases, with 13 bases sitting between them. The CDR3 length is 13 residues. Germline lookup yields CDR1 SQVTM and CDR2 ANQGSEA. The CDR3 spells CSVRVQGEETQYF. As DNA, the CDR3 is TGCAGCGTTAGAGTACAGGGAGAAGAGACCCAGTACTTC.

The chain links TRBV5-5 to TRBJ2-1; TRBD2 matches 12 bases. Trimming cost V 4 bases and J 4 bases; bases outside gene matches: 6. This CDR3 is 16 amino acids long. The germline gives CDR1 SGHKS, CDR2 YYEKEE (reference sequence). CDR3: CASSRETSGGYNEQFF. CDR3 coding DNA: TGTGCCAGCAGCCGCGAGACTAGCGGGGGATACAATGAGCAGTTCTTC. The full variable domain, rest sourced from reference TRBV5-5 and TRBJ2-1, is DAGVTQSPTHLIKTRGQQVTLRCSPISGHKSVSWYQQVLGQGPQFIFQYYEKEERGRGNFPDRFSARQFPNYSSELNVNALLLGDSALYLCASSRETSGGYNEQFFGPGTRLTVL.

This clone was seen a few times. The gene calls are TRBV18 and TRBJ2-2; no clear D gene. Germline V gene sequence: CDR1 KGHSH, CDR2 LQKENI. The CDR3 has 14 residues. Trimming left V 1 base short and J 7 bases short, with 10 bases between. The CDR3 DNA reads TGTGCCAGCTCACCACGGACCCTCGACGGGGAGCTGTTTTTT. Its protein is CASSPRTLDGELFF.

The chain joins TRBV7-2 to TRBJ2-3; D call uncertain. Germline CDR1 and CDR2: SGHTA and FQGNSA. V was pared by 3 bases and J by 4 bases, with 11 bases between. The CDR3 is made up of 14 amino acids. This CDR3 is CASSFKGFADTQYF. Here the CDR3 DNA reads TGTGCCAGCAGCTTCAAGGGTTTTGCAGATACGCAGTATTTT.